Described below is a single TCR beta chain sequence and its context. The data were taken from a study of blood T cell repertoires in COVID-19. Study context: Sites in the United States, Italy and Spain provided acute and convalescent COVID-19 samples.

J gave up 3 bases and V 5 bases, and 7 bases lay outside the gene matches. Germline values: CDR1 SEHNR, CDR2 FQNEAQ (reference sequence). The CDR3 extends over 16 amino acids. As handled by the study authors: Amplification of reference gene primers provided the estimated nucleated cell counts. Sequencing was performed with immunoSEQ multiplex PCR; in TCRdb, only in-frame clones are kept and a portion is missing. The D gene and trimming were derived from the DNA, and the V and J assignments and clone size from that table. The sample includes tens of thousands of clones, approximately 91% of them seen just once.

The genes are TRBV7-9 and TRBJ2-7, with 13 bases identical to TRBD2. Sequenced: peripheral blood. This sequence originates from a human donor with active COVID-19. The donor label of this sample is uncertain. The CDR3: CASSLTSGRAVYEQYF. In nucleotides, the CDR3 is TGTGCCAGCAGCCTCACTAGCGGGAGGGCCGTCTACGAGCAGTACTTC.